What follows are 26 T cell receptor beta chains derived from one specimen sequenced in a study of cytomegalovirus exposure and HLA in healthy donors. Libraries were prepared by immunoSEQ multiplex PCR; TCRdb keeps only in-frame clonotypes and omits some of them. Seen here are over 150,000 clones, 75% to 90% observed once, and the top ten hold around 2.3%. The sample consisted of PBMCs. These receptors were taken from a woman between 18 and 29 years old in good health and CMV-seronegative.

This chain connects TRBV7-9 to TRBJ2-3, with D perhaps TRBD2 (6 bases). The germline CDR1 and CDR2 sequences are SEHNR and FQNEAQ (reference sequence). The CDR3 is 13 residues long. V lost 6 bases and J 0 bases, leaving 7 bases between the germline ends. In DNA form, the CDR3 reads TGTGCCAGCAGGGAGGGTAGCACAGATACGCAGTATTTT. Its protein is CASREGSTDTQYF.

The V and J genes are TRBV4-3 and TRBJ1-2; D is unclear. Germline CDR1 LGHNA, CDR2 YSLEER. This CDR3 is built from 16 residues. V was trimmed by 1 base and J by 1 base, leaving 13 bases between them. The CDR3 coding sequence is TGCGCCAGCAGCCAAGTTATGGGCAGCCTTAACTATGGCTACACCTTC. As protein: CASSQVMGSLNYGYTF.

This chain links TRBV4-2 with TRBJ2-7; the match to TRBD2 covers 14 bases. Unmatched junction bases numbered 8, after V lost 3 bases and J lost 1 base. Germline assignment: CDR1 LGHNA and CDR2 YNFKEQ. This CDR3 region has 18 residues. CDR3 loop: CASSHMSGLAGGSYEQYF. The CDR3 DNA is TGTGCCAGCAGCCACATGAGCGGACTAGCGGGAGGATCCTACGAGCAGTACTTC.

The chain carries TRBV7-2 and TRBJ2-6; no reliable D call. CDR3 length equals 14 residues. Looked up from germline, CDR1 is SGHTA and CDR2 is FQGNSA. The V and J ends lost 3 bases and 0 bases respectively, with 3 bases between them. The CDR3 region is CASSFLSGANVLTF. Written as DNA, the CDR3 is TGTGCCAGCAGCTTCCTCTCTGGGGCCAACGTCCTGACTTTC.

This sequence joins TRBV19 and TRBJ2-7, with a possible D match to TRBD2 (6 bases). Trimming removed 3 bases from V and 6 bases from J, with 15 bases in between. CDR3 length equals 14 residues. Germline-derived CDR1 and CDR2 are LNHDA and SQIVND (reference sequence). The CDR3, as DNA: TGTGCCAGTAGTATTAGTCAAGGGGAGGTCGAGCAGTACTTC. Residues: CASSISQGEVEQYF.

The J gene is TRBJ1-2, the V gene TRBV18, with TRBD1 as a possible D gene (6 bases). This CDR3 has 16 amino acids. The V end lost 3 bases, the J end lost 0 bases, and 14 bases lay between the germline ends. The germline V gene encodes CDR1 KGHSH and CDR2 LQKENI. Here the CDR3 reads CASSPEETGSNYGYTF. The CDR3 DNA reads as TGTGCCAGCTCACCTGAAGAGACAGGTTCTAACTATGGCTACACCTTC.

The V call is TRBV11-1, the J call TRBJ1-1; no definite D call. The V and J ends lost 3 bases and 11 bases respectively, with 16 bases between them. This CDR3 has 13 amino acids. From germline, CDR1 is SGHAT and CDR2 FQDESV (reference sequence). The CDR3 sequence is CASSLGWRERAFF. The CDR3 nucleotides read TGTGCCAGCAGCTTGGGGTGGCGGGAGCGCGCTTTCTTT.

V is TRBV30 and J is TRBJ1-5; D is uncertain. The CDR3 covers 18 residues. The germline CDR1 and CDR2 sequences are GTSNPN and SVGIG (reference sequence). Trimming pared 1 base from V and 5 bases from J, leaving 24 bases between. DNA of the CDR3: TGTGCCTGGAGTGCCCGACTAGGAGGGCGGCAGGTTGATCAGCCCCAGCATTTT. It codes for CAWSARLGGRQVDQPQHF.

J is TRBJ1-1 and V is TRBV27, with D unclear. Trimming cost V 4 bases and J 0 bases, with 9 bases left between them. Germline V gene data show CDR1 as MNHEY and CDR2 as SMNVEV (reference sequence). The CDR3 is 14 amino acids. The CDR3 DNA follows: TGTGCCAGCAGTTCAGGATGGATGAACACTGAAGCTTTCTTT. Protein: CASSSGWMNTEAFF.

V is TRBV12-5 and J is TRBJ1-2; no definite D call. This CDR3 spans 13 amino acids. The germline V gene encodes CDR1 LGHNT and CDR2 FRNRAP. The V end lost 5 bases, the J end lost 4 bases, and 11 bases lay between the germline ends. The CDR3 nucleotides are TGTGCTAGTGGTGAACAGCCTCTCTATGGCTACACCTTC. Protein sequence: CASGEQPLYGYTF. Combining the CDR3 with reference TRBV12-5 and TRBJ1-2 gives the whole variable domain DARVTQTPRHKVTEMGQEVTMRCQPILGHNTVFWYRQTMMQGLELLAYFRNRAPLDDSGMPKDRFSAEMPDATLATLKIQPSEPRDSAVYFCASGEQPLYGYTFGSGTRLTVV.

This chain joins TRBV9 and TRBJ2-1, with TRBD2 identical over 10 bases. CDR3 size: 15 residues. The germline CDR1 and CDR2 sequences are SGDLS and YYNGEE. Losses at the gene ends were 7 bases for V and 4 bases for J; bases not matched to a gene: 8. The chain's CDR3 is CASRPLAGGYNEQFF. As DNA, the CDR3 is TGTGCCAGCCGCCCCTTAGCGGGAGGTTACAATGAGCAGTTCTTC.

This rearrangement joins TRBV7-9 to TRBJ2-5; D gene unclear. The CDR3 loop spans 12 amino acids. The germline V gene has CDR1 SEHNR and CDR2 FQNEAQ (reference sequence). The germline V and J ends were trimmed by 4 bases and 10 bases, with 13 bases remaining between them. CDR3 sequence: CASSSVDNGQYF. The CDR3 region has the DNA TGTGCCAGCAGCTCCGTAGACAACGGCCAGTACTTC.

The chain uses TRBV30 and TRBJ2-1, with 9 bases lining up with TRBD1. The CDR3 contains 13 residues. The germline gives CDR1 GTSNPN, CDR2 SVGIG (reference sequence). The junction had 5 bases not matched to a gene; V was cut back by 4 bases and J by 7 bases. The CDR3 DNA follows: TGTGCCTGGACCGGGACAGGGCCTAATGAGCAGTTCTTC. Translation: CAWTGTGPNEQFF.

The V and J genes are TRBV9 and TRBJ2-2; D remains unclear. The CDR3 runs to 14 residues. The V and J ends lost 0 bases and 4 bases respectively, with 7 bases between them. Germline V lookup: CDR1 SGDLS, CDR2 YYNGEE. The CDR3: CASSVEHFTGELFF. The CDR3 bases are TGTGCCAGCAGCGTAGAACATTTCACCGGGGAGCTGTTTTTT.

V usage is TRBV10-3 and J usage is TRBJ1-1; 7 bases fit TRBD1. Germline lookup yields CDR1 ENHRY and CDR2 SYGVKD. V shed 8 bases and J 0 bases; nucleotides not matched to a gene: 15. The CDR3 has 17 amino acids. The CDR3 protein is CAIGRLKGAQMNTEAFF. The CDR3 DNA is TGTGCCATCGGGCGTCTTAAGGGGGCTCAAATGAACACTGAAGCTTTCTTT.

The V and J genes are TRBV4-3 and TRBJ2-6; TRBD2 is a possible D gene (6 bases). CDR3 length: 15 residues. Germline V CDR1 and CDR2: LGHNA, YSLEER. V lost 4 bases and J 4 bases, leaving 11 bases between the germline ends. CDR3 coding DNA: TGCGCCAGCAGCCTCGGGCTAGCGGGGGCCAACGTCCTGACTTTC. Protein product: CASSLGLAGANVLTF.

The chain recombines TRBV27 with TRBJ2-1, with TRBD2 identical over 11 bases. CDR1 is MNHEY, CDR2 SMNVEV, per germline (reference sequence). After removal of 6 bases from V and 12 bases from J, the junction contained 13 bases not matched to a gene. This CDR3 spans 15 amino acids. This chain's CDR3 is CASSLTSGGVGGQFF. The DNA of the CDR3 is TGTGCCAGCAGCCTCACTAGCGGGGGCGTCGGAGGGCAGTTCTTC.

This chain connects TRBV4-1 to TRBJ1-1, with D hard to call. Per germline, CDR1 MGHRA and CDR2 YSYEKL. The CDR3 runs to 16 residues. Trimming shortened V by 4 bases and J by 4 bases, and 19 bases separated the two germline ends. The CDR3: CASSPRGGRFSTEAFF. The CDR3 nucleotides read TGCGCCAGCAGCCCGCGGGGTGGGAGGTTCAGCACTGAAGCTTTCTTT.

This clone was observed a handful of times. V and J are TRBV2 and TRBJ1-2, with D uncertain. From germline, CDR1 is SNHLY and CDR2 FYNNEI. Trimming left V 4 bases short and J 6 bases short, with 12 bases between. The length of the CDR3 is 13 residues. CDR3 amino acids: CASSAEIWHGYTF. CDR3 sequence (DNA): TGTGCCAGCAGTGCTGAAATCTGGCATGGCTACACCTTC. Combining the CDR3 with reference TRBV2 and TRBJ1-2 gives the whole variable domain EPEVTQTPSHQVTQMGQEVILRCVPISNHLYFYWYRQILGQKVEFLVSFYNNEISEKSEIFDDQFSVERPDGSNFTLKIRSTKLEDSAMYFCASSAEIWHGYTFGSGTRLTVV.

The chain uses TRBV18 and TRBJ2-7, with 8 positions matching TRBD2. V was pared by 3 bases and J by 5 bases, with 15 bases of the junction left unmatched. The CDR3 spans 17 residues. CDR1 and CDR2 (germline): KGHSH, LQKENI. The CDR3 DNA sequence: TGTGCCAGCTCACCTTCCGAGGGGACTAGGTTTATCGACGAGCAGTACTTC. Translation gives CASSPSEGTRFIDEQYF.

This clone was seen a few times. The chain employs TRBV5-8 and TRBJ1-2; D ambiguous. The CDR3 totals 12 residues. Germline V gives CDR1 SGHTS, CDR2 YDEGEE. The V end was cut by 3 bases, the J end by 8 bases, with 11 bases between. The CDR3 loop reads CASSSRSGGYTF. The CDR3 DNA is TGTGCCAGCAGCTCAAGGTCGGGGGGCTACACCTTC.

CDR3 nucleotide sequence: TGTGCCAGCAGTTACGCCCAGGGAAACACTGAAGCTTTCTTT. It translates to CASSYAQGNTEAFF. The chain is built from TRBV6-5 and TRBJ1-1, with D possibly matching TRBD1 (5 bases). In germline, CDR1 is MNHEY, CDR2 SVGAGI. This CDR3 is 14 amino acids long. V was shortened by 2 bases and J by 2 bases, with 9 bases between the two germline ends.

This clone appeared a single time. This sequence joins TRBV21-1 and TRBJ2-1; TRBD2, the table's D call, lacks a check against the DNA. TRBV21-1 is a documented pseudogene. The CDR3 consists of 18 residues. The CDR3 sequence: CASSNGTSGGRPYNEQFF. For the CDR3, the DNA is TGTGCCAGCAGCAACGGGACTAGCGGGGGCCGCCCCTACAATGAGCAGTTCTTC.

This clone appeared once. The chain links TRBV7-6 to TRBJ2-7, with 8 bases lining up with TRBD2. The CDR3 runs to 13 residues. V was clipped by 5 bases and J by 4 bases; unmatched bases: 4. CDR1 and CDR2 (germline): SGHVS, FNYEAQ. This CDR3 is CASSPGGAYEQYF. For the CDR3, the DNA is TGTGCCAGCAGCCCGGGGGGGGCGTACGAGCAGTACTTC.

The rearrangement joins TRBV4-3 to TRBJ2-7, with TRBD1 matching 10 bases. This CDR3 has 14 amino acids. Trimming removed 4 bases from V and 3 bases from J; junction bases left unmatched: 3. Germline-derived CDR1 and CDR2 are LGHNA and YSLEER. The CDR3 DNA follows: TGCGCCAGCAGCCTTGGACAGGGGGACTACGAGCAGTACTTC. As protein: CASSLGQGDYEQYF.

V gene TRBV7-3 combines with J gene TRBJ1-2; no clear D gene. The germline V gene encodes CDR1 SGHTA and CDR2 FQGTGA. Trimming removed 5 bases from V and 3 bases from J, with 16 bases in between. The CDR3 covers 15 residues. CDR3 bases: TGTGCCAGCAGCAAACTGGCAGGCGCTGACTATGGCTACACCTTC. It encodes CASSKLAGADYGYTF.